The 17 T cell receptor beta chains below were found in one sample sequenced in a study of blood T cell repertoires in COVID-19. Libraries were prepared by immunoSEQ multiplex PCR; TCRdb keeps only in-frame clonotypes and omits some of them. Among some 200,000 clones listed, approximately 85% were seen once. Sequenced input: peripheral blood. These receptors were taken from a woman older than 75 with acute or convalescent COVID-19.

Worth noting for this clone: The same CDR3 is also encoded by other DNA sequences in this sample. The rearrangement uses TRBV7-9 and TRBJ1-2; TRBD1 matches 7 bases. Germline values: CDR1 SEHNR, CDR2 FQNEAQ (reference sequence). V lost 4 bases, J lost 4 bases, and 0 bases stayed unmatched. There are 12 residues in the CDR3. CDR3 loop: CASSSGGYGYTF. The CDR3 coding sequence is TGTGCCAGCAGCTCAGGGGGCTATGGCTACACCTTC. The full variable domain, with the rest looked up from reference TRBV7-9 and TRBJ1-2, is DTGVSQNPRHKITKRGQNVTFRCDPISEHNRLYWYRQTLGQGPEFLTYFQNEAQLEKSRLLSDRFSAERPKGSFSTLEIQRTEQGDSAMYLCASSSGGYGYTFGSGTRLTVV.

V gene TRBV10-3 combines with J gene TRBJ1-6; D is possibly TRBD1 (5 bases). From germline, CDR1 is ENHRY and CDR2 SYGVKD. This CDR3 spans 15 amino acids. V dropped 5 bases and J dropped 9 bases, with 17 bases sitting between them. Written as DNA, the CDR3 is TGTGCCATCAGTTCCGCGGGGGTAAGGGGTTCACCCCTCCACTTT. Protein: CAISSAGVRGSPLHF.

In its sample, this clone was seen once. The chain links TRBV30 to TRBJ1-6, with no clear D. Per the germline V gene, CDR1 is GTSNPN and CDR2 is SVGIG (reference sequence). V was shortened by 4 bases and J by 0 bases, with 7 bases between the two germline ends. CDR3 size: 14 residues. The CDR3 is CAWTGSSYNSPLHF. The CDR3 DNA sequence: TGTGCCTGGACCGGGAGCTCCTATAATTCACCCCTCCACTTT.

The chain recombines TRBV4-1 with TRBJ2-1; D uncertain. Per germline, CDR1 MGHRA and CDR2 YSYEKL. The ends were cut back, 1 base at V and 7 bases at J, with 5 bases in the middle. The CDR3 length is 12 residues. The CDR3 loop is CASSQVRNEQFF. The CDR3 nucleotides are TGCGCCAGCAGCCAAGTCAGAAATGAGCAGTTCTTC.

Only one count was recorded for this clone. The chain carries TRBV5-4 and TRBJ2-1, with 9 bases lining up with TRBD2. This CDR3 has 14 amino acids. Germline loops: CDR1 SGHNT, CDR2 YYREEE (reference sequence). V was clipped by 6 bases and J by 2 bases; unmatched bases: 3. The CDR3 bases are TGTGCCAGCATGCGGGAGGGGACCTACAATGAGCAGTTCTTC. This translates into CASMREGTYNEQFF.

The gene calls are TRBV5-4 and TRBJ2-3; the match to TRBD2 covers 8 bases. Germline V CDR1 and CDR2: SGHNT, YYREEE (reference sequence). The CDR3 is 16 amino acids. V lost 3 bases to trimming and J lost 0 bases; unmatched junction nucleotides: 6. CDR3 nucleotides: TGTGCCAGCAGCTCCACTAGCGGTGCTAGCACAGATACGCAGTATTTT. Translation gives CASSSTSGASTDTQYF.

This clone has a handful of counts. The rearrangement joins TRBV19 to TRBJ1-1; 7 bases map to TRBD1. This CDR3 has 11 residues. V shed 10 bases, J shed 4 bases, and the junction held 3 bases outside the gene matches. CDR1 and CDR2 (germline): LNHDA, SQIVND (reference sequence). CDR3: CATAGGTEAFF. The CDR3 DNA is TGTGCCACCGCAGGGGGCACTGAAGCTTTCTTT. The variable domain in full, completed from reference TRBV19 and TRBJ1-1, reads DGGITQSPKYLFRKEGQNVTLSCEQNLNHDAMYWYRQDPGQGLRLIYYSQIVNDFQKGDIAEGYSVSREKKESFPLTVTSAQKNPTAFYLCATAGGTEAFFGQGTRLTVV.

The gene calls are TRBV7-2 and TRBJ2-1; 9 positions match TRBD1. This CDR3 comprises 17 residues. Trimming cost V 1 base and J 5 bases; bases outside gene matches: 9. The V gene's germline CDR1 is SGHTA and CDR2 FQGNSA. CDR3 DNA: TGTGCCAGCAGCTTAGTGGGTATGGGACAGGGTGACAATGAGCAGTTCTTC. It encodes CASSLVGMGQGDNEQFF.

The chain couples TRBV7-2 to TRBJ2-2, with a possible D match to TRBD2 (7 bases). The CDR3 covers 14 residues. V was trimmed by 11 bases and J by 7 bases, leaving 20 bases between them. CDR1 and CDR2 (germline): SGHTA, FQGNSA. The CDR3 region has the DNA TGTGCCTCCGGTCGGGGGGCAATTAGCGGGGAGCTGTTTTTT. It specifies CASGRGAISGELFF.

This clone was seen more than once but under ten times. The chain is built from TRBV3-1 (or the pseudogene TRBV3-2) and TRBJ1-3; D is uncertain. From germline, CDR1 is LGHDT and CDR2 YNNKEL (reference sequence). Deletions cut 7 bases from V and 0 bases from J, with 4 bases between. The CDR3 totals 12 residues. As DNA, the CDR3 is TGTGCCAGCACCTTCTCTGGAAACACCATATATTTT. It encodes CASTFSGNTIYF.

J is TRBJ1-1 and V is TRBV7-9, with D possibly being TRBD1 (6 bases). Germline loops: CDR1 SEHNR, CDR2 FQNEAQ (reference sequence). The CDR3 contains 12 residues. Trimming pared 8 bases from V and 1 base from J, leaving 8 bases between. The CDR3 loop reads CASLQGNTEAFF. Here the CDR3 DNA reads TGTGCCAGCCTACAGGGGAACACTGAAGCTTTCTTT.

This chain connects TRBV2 to TRBJ1-6; 7 positions agree with TRBD1. J gave up 0 bases and V 6 bases, and 5 bases lay outside the gene matches. This CDR3 is 16 amino acids long. Per the germline V gene, CDR1 is SNHLY and CDR2 is FYNNEI. CDR3 nucleotides: TGTGCCAGCAGCCCGGGACAGAGCTCCTATAATTCACCCCTCCACTTT. Its protein product is CASSPGQSSYNSPLHF.

The chain recombines TRBV6-1 with TRBJ1-3, with 7 positions matching TRBD1. The length of the CDR3 is 16 residues. V was pared by 0 bases and J by 4 bases, with 6 bases of the junction left unmatched. Germline CDR1 is MNHNS and CDR2 is SASEGT. The CDR3 loop reads CASSEALGGSGNTIYF. CDR3 bases: TGTGCCAGCAGTGAAGCCTTAGGGGGCTCGGGAAACACCATATATTTT.

This clone was observed a single time. V and J are TRBV28 and TRBJ2-7; TRBD2 matches 10 bases. The V gene's germline CDR1 is MDHEN and CDR2 SYDVKM. Trimming at V came to 2 bases and at J to 5 bases, leaving 6 bases not matched to a gene. The CDR3 contains 15 residues. This CDR3 is CASSLTSGVRNEQYF. DNA of the CDR3: TGTGCCAGCAGTTTAACTAGCGGGGTGAGGAACGAGCAGTACTTC.

The chain is built from TRBV14 and TRBJ2-7, with a tentative D call TRBD1 (5 bases). The ends were cut back, 4 bases at V and 2 bases at J, with 12 bases in the middle. Per the germline V gene, CDR1 is SGHDN and CDR2 is FVKESK. CDR3 size: 14 residues. CDR3 DNA: TGTGCCAGCAGCCCTCTATCAGGGACCTACGAGCAGTACTTC. Its translation: CASSPLSGTYEQYF.

The rearrangement links TRBV10-2 to TRBJ1-1; TRBD1 matches at 7 bases. This CDR3 is 15 amino acids long. Germline assignment: CDR1 WSHSY and CDR2 SAAADI. The V gene end was trimmed by 6 bases and the J gene end by 3 bases; junction bases not matched to a gene: 10. The CDR3 bases are TGCGCCAGCAGCGAGCCAAACAGGGGTTACACTGAAGCTTTCTTT. Protein sequence: CASSEPNRGYTEAFF.

This clone was recorded only once. The chain links TRBV6-6 to TRBJ1-1; D possibly corresponds to TRBD1 (5 bases). Looked up from germline, CDR1 is MNHNY and CDR2 is SVGAGI (reference sequence). V was pared by 5 bases and J by 4 bases, with 17 bases between. The CDR3 contains 15 residues. The CDR3 sequence is CASSDPRGFGTEAFF. The CDR3 nucleotides are TGTGCCAGCAGTGATCCCCGGGGGTTCGGCACTGAAGCTTTCTTT.